The rows below give T cell receptor beta chains drawn from one sample of a study of monozygotic twins with inflammatory bowel disease. TCRdb reprocessed the 5' RACE reads and stores each CDR3 protein as one record, lacking DNA. This sample's clone table lists 350,000 to 500,000 distinct CDR3 sequences. The specimen was blood. The receptors derive from a human donor with ulcerative colitis or Crohn's disease, or a healthy co-twin of an affected twin (not recorded which). Both conserved end residues are part of each CDR3. Each record gives: J gene, V gene, CDR3 protein.

j_gene: TRBJ2-1
v_gene: TRBV7-3
CDR3aa: CASSQTSGGLGEQFF

j_gene: TRBJ2-3
v_gene: TRBV7-2
CDR3aa: CASSSALTSGGATDTQYF

j_gene: TRBJ1-2
v_gene: TRBV4-1
CDR3aa: CASSQGTVQPNYGYTF

j_gene: TRBJ1-2
v_gene: TRBV3-1
CDR3aa: CASSQGRVDGYTF

j_gene: TRBJ2-2
v_gene: TRBV7-2
CDR3aa: CASSLLGDRAGELFF

j_gene: TRBJ2-7
v_gene: TRBV2
CDR3aa: CASGGQGASEQYF

j_gene: TRBJ2-5
v_gene: TRBV27
CDR3aa: CASSSVLAGGRTQYF

j_gene: TRBJ2-3
v_gene: TRBV12-5
CDR3aa: CASALGTSGGTDTQYF

j_gene: TRBJ2-7
v_gene: TRBV14
CDR3aa: CASSFGTGGYEQYF

j_gene: TRBJ2-7
v_gene: TRBV20-1
CDR3aa: CSARDPRAGEGEQYF

j_gene: TRBJ2-1
v_gene: TRBV24-1
CDR3aa: CATSDLPTGYNEQFF

j_gene: TRBJ2-1
v_gene: TRBV20-1
CDR3aa: CSAMAILNNEQFF

j_gene: TRBJ2-3
v_gene: TRBV27
CDR3aa: CASSYGTGGTDTQYF

j_gene: TRBJ2-5
v_gene: TRBV7-9
CDR3aa: CASSLNSGSASGATQYF

j_gene: TRBJ2-2
v_gene: TRBV3-1
CDR3aa: CASSEVDEAGELFF

j_gene: TRBJ2-7
v_gene: TRBV28
CDR3aa: CAAGQIIEQYF

j_gene: TRBJ2-1
v_gene: TRBV6-5
CDR3aa: CASSYSRGGGDEQFF

j_gene: TRBJ2-5
v_gene: TRBV29-1
CDR3aa: CSVPRQGTQATQYF

j_gene: TRBJ1-1
v_gene: TRBV6-5
CDR3aa: CASSYSRGNTEAFF

j_gene: TRBJ2-5
v_gene: TRBV5-4
CDR3aa: CASSPSGIQETQYF

j_gene: TRBJ2-7
v_gene: TRBV4-1
CDR3aa: CASSQVSSATYEQYF

j_gene: TRBJ2-7
v_gene: TRBV19
CDR3aa: CASSIVGGPEQYF

j_gene: TRBJ2-1
v_gene: TRBV24-1
CDR3aa: CATSAPDFNNEQFF

j_gene: TRBJ2-7
v_gene: TRBV6-1
CDR3aa: CASSELAGEGEQYF

j_gene: TRBJ2-1
v_gene: TRBV7-9
CDR3aa: CASSLGHTKTYNEQFF

j_gene: TRBJ1-5
v_gene: TRBV7-8
CDR3aa: CASSRWDRVDQPQHF

j_gene: TRBJ2-2
v_gene: TRBV14
CDR3aa: CASSPQYYGELFF

j_gene: TRBJ1-1
v_gene: TRBV11-2
CDR3aa: CASSLFEGAEAFF

j_gene: TRBJ1-6
v_gene: TRBV5-1
CDR3aa: CASSLWTPDYNSPLHF

j_gene: TRBJ2-7
v_gene: TRBV12-3/TRBV12-4
CDR3aa: CASKIQGSTYEQYF